These 5 T cell receptor beta chains originate from one sample sequenced in a study of beta chain features in type 1 diabetes. Isolated RNA was reverse transcribed in full, so expressed TCRB transcripts were sequenced. The data were produced by immunoSEQ multiplex PCR, yet TCRdb's version contains in-frame clones alone and is incomplete. This sample carries 900,000 or so clones, roughly 17% of them seen once, and the ten largest clones take 0.023%. Sample: naive CD4+ T cells from blood. The origin of the receptors is a woman aged 18-35 years in good health.

This clone was detected only a few times. The chain carries TRBV10-3 and TRBJ2-7, with D maybe TRBD1 (8 bases). V was trimmed by 3 bases and J by 0 bases, leaving 15 bases between them. The V gene's germline CDR1 is ENHRY and CDR2 SYGVKD. The CDR3 runs 16 residues. The DNA for the CDR3 is TGTGCCATCAGTGATCAGGACAGGGACTACTCCTACGAGCAGTACTTC. It translates to CAISDQDRDYSYEQYF.

This clone was found a few times. This rearrangement joins TRBV7-9 to TRBJ2-1, with D uncertain. Germline CDR1 reads SEHNR; CDR2 reads FQNEAQ (reference sequence). The ends were cut back, 1 base at V and 10 bases at J, with 20 bases in the middle. The CDR3 is 16 residues long. The CDR3 region has the DNA TGTGCCAGCAGCTTAGTGTACTGGCTAGAGATCGGGGAGCAGTTCTTC. It encodes CASSLVYWLEIGEQFF.

The chain is built from TRBV4-2 and TRBJ2-2; 7 bases are shared with TRBD2. The CDR3 loop spans 16 amino acids. Losses at the gene ends were 4 bases for V and 5 bases for J; bases not matched to a gene: 10. The germline V gene has CDR1 LGHNA and CDR2 YNFKEQ. This chain's CDR3 is CASSPPRLAFTGELFF. Written as DNA, the CDR3 is TGTGCCAGCAGCCCGCCCCGACTAGCTTTTACCGGGGAGCTGTTTTTT.

V and J are TRBV9 and TRBJ2-5, with D possibly being TRBD1 or TRBD2 (5 bases each). Germline V lookup: CDR1 SGDLS, CDR2 YYNGEE. This CDR3 has 15 residues. V lost 3 bases and J 0 bases, leaving 12 bases between the germline ends. CDR3 region: CASSARGRYQETQYF. The DNA of the CDR3 is TGTGCCAGCAGCGCCCGGGGACGCTACCAAGAGACCCAGTACTTC.

The V and J genes are TRBV21-1 and TRBJ2-1; TRBD1 reflects the table's D call only, with no check against the DNA. TRBV21-1 has pseudogene status. CDR3 size: 16 residues. The DNA of the CDR3 is TGTGCCAGCAGCATTGGGACAGGGGAGGGTTACAATGAGCAGTTCTTC. Its translation is CASSIGTGEGYNEQFF.